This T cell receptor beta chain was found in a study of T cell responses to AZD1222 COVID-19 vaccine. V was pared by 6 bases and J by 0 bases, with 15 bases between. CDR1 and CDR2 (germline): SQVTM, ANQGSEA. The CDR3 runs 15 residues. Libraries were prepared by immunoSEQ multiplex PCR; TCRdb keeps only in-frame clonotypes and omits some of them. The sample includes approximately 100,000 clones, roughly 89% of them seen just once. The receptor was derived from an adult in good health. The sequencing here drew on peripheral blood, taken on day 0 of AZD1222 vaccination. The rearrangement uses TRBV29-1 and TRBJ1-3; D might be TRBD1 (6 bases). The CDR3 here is CSVSTGAISGNTIYF. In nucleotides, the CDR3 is TGCAGCGTCTCGACAGGAGCCATCTCTGGAAACACCATATATTTT.